A single TCR beta chain is shown here with its context. Its target is not known. The data are from a study of graft-versus-host responses after intestinal transplantation. The CDR3 loop spans 10 amino acids. V dropped 5 bases and J dropped 8 bases, with 6 bases sitting between them. CDR1 and CDR2 from the germline V gene are SGHTA and FQGTGA. TCRdb's copy holds only in-frame clones and misses some; the assay was immunoSEQ multiplex PCR. The data show more than 85,000 clones, about 94% seen once. The rearrangement joins TRBV7-3 to TRBJ1-1; D is unclear. The clonotype originates from a human donor who received an intestinal transplant. The sample consisted of unstimulated CD8+ T cells sorted from spleen or lymph node cells, taken before intestinal transplant. This CDR3 is CASSVREAFF. The CDR3 DNA follows: TGTGCCAGCAGCGTTAGAGAAGCTTTCTTT.